This paragraph covers one TCR beta chain sequence. Its target is unknown. The table came from immunoSEQ multiplex PCR; TCRdb's copy has only in-frame clones and leaves some out. The sample records 35,000 to 45,000 clones, 55% to 75% being singletons. The data are from a study of radiotherapy plus CTLA-4 blockade in lung cancer. Looking at the study overall: Roughly a sixth of enrolled patients responded objectively, and approximately 34% had disease control. Study outcomes and limitations: The study found tumor-derived TCR clones expanded in blood after radiotherapy plus ipilimumab. Early blood T cell clone changes and increased post-radiation serum interferon-beta were reportedly the strongest response predictors.

The CDR3 spans 17 residues. Deletions cut 4 bases from V and 1 base from J, with 18 bases between. Looked up from germline, CDR1 is SGHKS and CDR2 is YYEKEE (reference sequence). This receptor was identified in a human donor with non-small cell lung cancer who had stable disease on radiotherapy plus ipilimumab. The material was peripheral blood, obtained from a patient treated with radiotherapy plus ipilimumab. The gene calls are TRBV5-5 and TRBJ1-5; no firm D call. Here the CDR3 DNA reads TGTGCCAGCAGCGAAACCCCGGGGAAAGGGAGCAATCAGCCCCAGCATTTT. This translates into CASSETPGKGSNQPQHF.